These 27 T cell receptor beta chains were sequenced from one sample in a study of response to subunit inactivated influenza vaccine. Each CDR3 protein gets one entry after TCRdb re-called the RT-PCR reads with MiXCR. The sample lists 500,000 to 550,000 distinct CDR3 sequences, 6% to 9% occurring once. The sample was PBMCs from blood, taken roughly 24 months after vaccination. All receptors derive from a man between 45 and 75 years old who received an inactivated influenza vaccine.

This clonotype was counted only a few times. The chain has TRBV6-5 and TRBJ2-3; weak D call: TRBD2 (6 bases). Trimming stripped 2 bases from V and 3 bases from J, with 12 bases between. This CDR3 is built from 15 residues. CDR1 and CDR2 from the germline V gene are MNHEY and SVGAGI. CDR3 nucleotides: TGTGCCAGCAGTTACGACGGGGGATGGACAGATACGCAGTATTTT. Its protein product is CASSYDGGWTDTQYF.

The chain's CDR3 is CSAKLPESNQPQHF. The CDR3 nucleotides read TGCAGTGCCAAATTACCAGAATCCAATCAGCCCCAGCATTTT. The V call is TRBV20-1, the J call TRBJ1-5; D remains unclear. The CDR3 is made up of 14 amino acids. Germline V gene lookup returns CDR1 DFQATT and CDR2 SNEGSKA (reference sequence). The V gene lost 6 bases and the J gene lost 3 bases, with 15 bases spanning the gap.

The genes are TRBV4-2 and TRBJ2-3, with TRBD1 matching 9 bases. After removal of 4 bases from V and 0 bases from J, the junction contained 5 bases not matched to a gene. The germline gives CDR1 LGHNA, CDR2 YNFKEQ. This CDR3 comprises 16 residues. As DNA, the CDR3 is TGTGCCAGCAGCCGGGGGGGACAGGGTAGCACAGATACGCAGTATTTT. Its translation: CASSRGGQGSTDTQYF.

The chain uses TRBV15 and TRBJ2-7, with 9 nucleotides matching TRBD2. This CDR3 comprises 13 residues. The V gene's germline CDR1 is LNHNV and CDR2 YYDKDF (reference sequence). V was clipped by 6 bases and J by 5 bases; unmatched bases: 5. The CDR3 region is CATSKRGADEQYF. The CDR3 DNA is TGTGCCACCAGTAAGCGGGGGGCTGACGAGCAGTACTTC.

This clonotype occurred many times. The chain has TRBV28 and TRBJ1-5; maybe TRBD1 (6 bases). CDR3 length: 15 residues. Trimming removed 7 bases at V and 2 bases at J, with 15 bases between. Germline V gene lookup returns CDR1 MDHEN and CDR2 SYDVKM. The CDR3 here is CASTAMDRRNQPQHF. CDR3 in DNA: TGTGCCAGCACCGCTATGGACAGACGCAATCAGCCCCAGCATTTT. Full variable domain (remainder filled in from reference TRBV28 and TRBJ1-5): DVKVTQSSRYLVKRTGEKVFLECVQDMDHENMFWYRQDPGLGLRLIYFSYDVKMKEKGDIPEGYSVSREKKERFSLILESASTNQTSMYLCASTAMDRRNQPQHFGDGTRLSIL.

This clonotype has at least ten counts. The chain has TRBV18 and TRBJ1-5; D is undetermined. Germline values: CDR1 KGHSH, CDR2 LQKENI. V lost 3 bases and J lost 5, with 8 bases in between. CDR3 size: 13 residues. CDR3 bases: TGTGCCAGCTCACCCGTCGCCGATCAGCCCCAGCATTTT. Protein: CASSPVADQPQHF.

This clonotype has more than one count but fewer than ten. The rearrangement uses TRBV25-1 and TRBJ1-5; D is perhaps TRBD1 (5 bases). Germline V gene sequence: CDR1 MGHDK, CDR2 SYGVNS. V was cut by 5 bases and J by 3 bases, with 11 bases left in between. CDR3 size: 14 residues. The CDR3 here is CASSHMDTNQPQHF. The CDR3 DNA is TGTGCCAGCAGTCACATGGACACCAATCAGCCCCAGCATTTT.

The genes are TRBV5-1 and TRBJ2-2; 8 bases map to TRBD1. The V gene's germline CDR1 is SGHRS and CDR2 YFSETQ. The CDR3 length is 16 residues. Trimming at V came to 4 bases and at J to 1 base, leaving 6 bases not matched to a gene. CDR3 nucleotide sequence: TGCGCCAGCAGCCAAAACGACAGGGGGAACACCGGGGAGCTGTTTTTT. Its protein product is CASSQNDRGNTGELFF.

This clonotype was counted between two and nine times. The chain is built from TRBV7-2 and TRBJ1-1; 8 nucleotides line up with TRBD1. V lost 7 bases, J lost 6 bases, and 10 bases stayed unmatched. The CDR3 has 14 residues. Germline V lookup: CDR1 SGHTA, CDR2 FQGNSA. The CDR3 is CASIRGQGSSEAFF. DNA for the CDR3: TGTGCCAGCATCCGAGGACAGGGATCTTCTGAAGCTTTCTTT.

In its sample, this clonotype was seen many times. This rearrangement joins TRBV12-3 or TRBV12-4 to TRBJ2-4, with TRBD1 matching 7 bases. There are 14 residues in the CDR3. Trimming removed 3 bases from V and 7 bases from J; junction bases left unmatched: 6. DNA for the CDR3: TGTGCCAGCAGTTTGGCAGGGGGTTATAACATTCAGTACTTC. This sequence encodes CASSLAGGYNIQYF.

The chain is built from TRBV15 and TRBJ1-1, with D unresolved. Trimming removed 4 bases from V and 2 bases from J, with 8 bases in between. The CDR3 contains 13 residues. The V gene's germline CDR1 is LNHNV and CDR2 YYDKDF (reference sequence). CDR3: CATSNLVNTEAFF. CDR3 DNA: TGTGCCACCAGCAACCTTGTTAACACTGAAGCTTTCTTT. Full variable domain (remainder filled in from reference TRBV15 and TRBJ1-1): DAMVIQNPRYQVTQFGKPVTLSCSQTLNHNVMYWYQQKSSQAPKLLFHYYDKDFNNEADTPDNFQSRRPNTSFCFLDIRSPGLGDTAMYLCATSNLVNTEAFFGQGTRLTVV.

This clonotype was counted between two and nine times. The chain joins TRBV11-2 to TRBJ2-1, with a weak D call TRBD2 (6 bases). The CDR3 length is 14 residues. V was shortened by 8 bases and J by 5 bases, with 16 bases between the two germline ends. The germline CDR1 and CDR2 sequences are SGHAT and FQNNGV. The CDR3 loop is CASVGGPFHNEQFF. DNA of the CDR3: TGTGCCAGCGTAGGAGGGCCGTTTCACAATGAGCAGTTCTTC. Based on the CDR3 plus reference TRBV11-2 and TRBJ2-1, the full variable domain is EAGVAQSPRYKIIEKRQSVAFWCNPISGHATLYWYQQILGQGPKLLIQFQNNGVVDDSQLPKDRFSAERLKGVDSTLKIQPAKLEDSAVYLCASVGGPFHNEQFFGPGTRLTVL.

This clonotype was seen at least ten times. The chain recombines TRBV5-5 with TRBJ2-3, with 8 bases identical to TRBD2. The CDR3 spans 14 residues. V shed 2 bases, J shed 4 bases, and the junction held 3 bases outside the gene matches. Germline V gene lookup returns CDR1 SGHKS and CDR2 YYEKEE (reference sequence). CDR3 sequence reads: CASSLGLASDTQYF. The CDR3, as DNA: TGTGCCAGCAGCTTAGGACTAGCATCAGATACGCAGTATTTT.

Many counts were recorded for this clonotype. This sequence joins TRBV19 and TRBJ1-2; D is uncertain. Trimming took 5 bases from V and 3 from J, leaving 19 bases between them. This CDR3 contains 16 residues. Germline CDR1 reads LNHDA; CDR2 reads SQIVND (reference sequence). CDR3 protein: CASSGVSVEGHYGYTF. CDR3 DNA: TGTGCCAGTAGTGGAGTGAGTGTAGAGGGTCACTATGGCTACACCTTC.

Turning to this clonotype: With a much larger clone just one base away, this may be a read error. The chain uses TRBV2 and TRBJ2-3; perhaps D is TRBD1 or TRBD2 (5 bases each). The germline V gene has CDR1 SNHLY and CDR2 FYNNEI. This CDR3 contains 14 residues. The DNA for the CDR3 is TGTGCCAGCAGTGTTGAGGGGAACACAGATACGCAGGATTTT. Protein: CASSVEGNTDTQDF.

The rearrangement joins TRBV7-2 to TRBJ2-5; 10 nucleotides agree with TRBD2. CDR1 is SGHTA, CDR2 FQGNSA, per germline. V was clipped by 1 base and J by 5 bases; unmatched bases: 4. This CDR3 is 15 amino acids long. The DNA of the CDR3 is TGTGCCAGCAGCTTAGGGACTAGCGGATGGGAGACCCAGTACTTC. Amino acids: CASSLGTSGWETQYF.

The chain's CDR3 is CASSELVEGTYEQYF. Here the CDR3 DNA reads TGTGCCAGCAGTGAGTTGGTGGAGGGAACCTACGAGCAGTACTTC. The chain combines TRBV25-1 with TRBJ2-7, with a weak D call TRBD2 (6 bases). V shed 3 bases and J shed 2 bases, with 14 bases lying between them. This CDR3 spans 15 amino acids. Germline lookup yields CDR1 MGHDK and CDR2 SYGVNS.

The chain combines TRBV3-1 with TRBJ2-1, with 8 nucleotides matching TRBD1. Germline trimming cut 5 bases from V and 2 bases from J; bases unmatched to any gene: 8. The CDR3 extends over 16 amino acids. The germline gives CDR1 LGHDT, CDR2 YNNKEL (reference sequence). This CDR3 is CASSSQGAGAYNEQFF. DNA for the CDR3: TGTGCCAGCAGCTCCCAGGGGGCCGGCGCCTACAATGAGCAGTTCTTC.

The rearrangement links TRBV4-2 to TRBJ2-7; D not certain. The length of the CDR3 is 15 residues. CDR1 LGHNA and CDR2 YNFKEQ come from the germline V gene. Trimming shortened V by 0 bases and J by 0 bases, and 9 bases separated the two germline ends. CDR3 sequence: CASSQDTWSSYEQYF. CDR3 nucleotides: TGTGCCAGCAGCCAAGATACCTGGAGCTCCTACGAGCAGTACTTC.

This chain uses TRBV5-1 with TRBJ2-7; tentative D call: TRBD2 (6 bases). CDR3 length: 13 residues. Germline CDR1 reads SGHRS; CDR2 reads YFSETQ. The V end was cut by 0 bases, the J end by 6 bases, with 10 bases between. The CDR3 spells CASSLEDGSEQYF. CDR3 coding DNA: TGCGCCAGCAGCTTGGAAGACGGGAGCGAGCAGTACTTC.

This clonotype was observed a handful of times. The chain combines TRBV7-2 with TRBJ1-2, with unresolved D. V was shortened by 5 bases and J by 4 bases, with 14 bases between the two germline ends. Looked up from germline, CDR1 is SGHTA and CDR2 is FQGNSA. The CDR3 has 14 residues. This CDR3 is CASSPGAAGYGYTF. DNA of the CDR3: TGTGCCAGCAGCCCGGGCGCTGCAGGCTATGGCTACACCTTC.

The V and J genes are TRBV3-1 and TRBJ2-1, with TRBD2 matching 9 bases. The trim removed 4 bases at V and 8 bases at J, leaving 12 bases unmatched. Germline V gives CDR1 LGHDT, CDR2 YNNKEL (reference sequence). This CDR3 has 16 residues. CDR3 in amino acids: CASSPSGVAGVDEQFF. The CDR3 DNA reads TGTGCCAGCAGCCCTAGCGGGGTAGCGGGAGTCGATGAGCAGTTCTTC.

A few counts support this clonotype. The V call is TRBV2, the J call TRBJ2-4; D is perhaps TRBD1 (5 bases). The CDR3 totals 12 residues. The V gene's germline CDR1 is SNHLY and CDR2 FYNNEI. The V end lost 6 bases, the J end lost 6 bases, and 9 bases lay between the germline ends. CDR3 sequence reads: CASSYDRNIQYF. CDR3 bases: TGTGCCAGCAGCTACGACAGAAACATTCAGTACTTC.

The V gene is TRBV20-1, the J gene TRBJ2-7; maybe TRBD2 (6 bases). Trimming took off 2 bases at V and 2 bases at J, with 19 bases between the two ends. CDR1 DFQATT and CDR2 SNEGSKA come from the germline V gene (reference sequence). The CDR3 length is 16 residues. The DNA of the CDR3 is TGCAGTGCTAGATCCCCCCTAGCGAGATACCCCTACGAGCAGTACTTC. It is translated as CSARSPLARYPYEQYF.

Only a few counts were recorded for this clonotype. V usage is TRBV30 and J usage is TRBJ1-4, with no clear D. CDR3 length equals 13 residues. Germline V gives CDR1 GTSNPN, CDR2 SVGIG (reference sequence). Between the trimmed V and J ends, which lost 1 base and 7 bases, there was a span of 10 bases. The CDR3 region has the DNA TGTGCCTGGAGTGGAAGGGCTGTTGAAAAACTGTTTTTT. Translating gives CAWSGRAVEKLFF.

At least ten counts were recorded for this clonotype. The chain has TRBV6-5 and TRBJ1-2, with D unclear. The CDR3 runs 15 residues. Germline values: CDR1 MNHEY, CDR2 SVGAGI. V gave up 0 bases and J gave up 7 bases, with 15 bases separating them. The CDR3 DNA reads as TGTGCCAGCAGTTACTCGTGGCAGGCAGTCGGTGGCTACACCTTC. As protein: CASSYSWQAVGGYTF.

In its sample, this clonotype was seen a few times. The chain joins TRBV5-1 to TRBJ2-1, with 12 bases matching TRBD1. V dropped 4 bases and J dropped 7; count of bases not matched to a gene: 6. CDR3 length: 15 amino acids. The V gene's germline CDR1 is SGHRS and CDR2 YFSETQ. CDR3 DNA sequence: TGCGCCAGCAGCGCTGGGACAGGGGGCCATAATGAGCAGTTCTTC. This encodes CASSAGTGGHNEQFF.